The rows below give T cell receptor beta chains drawn from one sample of a study of cytomegalovirus exposure and HLA in healthy donors. Data came from immunoSEQ multiplex PCR; TCRdb stores just in-frame clones and leaves some out. This sample has roughly 120,000 clones, with more than 70% found just once. Sequences were obtained from PBMCs. The source is a man aged 18 to 30 in good health and CMV-seronegative. Each CDR3 is given with its conserved first and last residue. Each record gives: D gene, V gene, J gene, clone size, CDR3 DNA, CDR3 protein. A D gene is named only where the DNA matches it firmly. A clone size is listed for some rows: how often the clone was seen (once, few, many), or a class if it is expanded.

>TRBD2|TRBV9|TRBJ2-1|.
TGTGCCAGCAGCCTCCGACTAGCGGGGGCCGCTTTCTCCTACAATGAGCAGTTCTTC
CASSLRLAGAAFSYNEQFF
>.|TRBV5-4|TRBJ1-4|.
TGTGCCAGCAGCAGGGGGGGGCAGGGGTTAATTGAAAAACTGTTTTTT
CASSRGGQGLIEKLFF
>.|TRBV5-1|TRBJ1-2|.
TGCGCCAGCCGGGACTCCGGCTATGGCTACACCTTC
CASRDSGYGYTF
>TRBD1|TRBV6-1|TRBJ2-5|.
TGTGCCAGCAGTGTGGACAGGGGGCGAGAGACCCAGTACTTC
CASSVDRGRETQYF
>.|TRBV27|TRBJ1-5|.
TGTGCCAGCAGAGTTAGGAGCGGGAGTAGCAATCAGCCCCAGCATTTT
CASRVRSGSSNQPQHF
>TRBD2|TRBV13|TRBJ2-3|.
TGTGCCAGCAGCCTAGCGGGGGGGCCGGATACGCAGTATTTT
CASSLAGGPDTQYF
>.|TRBV5-1|TRBJ2-7|once
TGCGCCAGCAGCCAACAGATTCGGGGATTATACGAGCAGTACTTC
CASSQQIRGLYEQYF
>TRBD1|TRBV5-1|TRBJ2-7|.
TGCGCCAGCAGCCCCACGGGACAGTCCCCCTACGAGCAGTACTTC
CASSPTGQSPYEQYF
>TRBD1|TRBV14|TRBJ1-5|.
TGTGCCAGCAGCCACCCTTTATGTCGGGACAGGCGCAATCAGCCCCAGCATTTT
CASSHPLCRDRRNQPQHF
>TRBD2|TRBV7-2|TRBJ2-2|.
TGTGCCAGCAGCCCCGGGACTAGTGTCACCGGGGAGCTGTTTTTT
CASSPGTSVTGELFF
>TRBD1|TRBV5-4|TRBJ1-1|.
TGTGCCAGCAGCTGGCAAACCGGGACAGTGAACACTGAAGCTTTCTTT
CASSWQTGTVNTEAFF
>TRBD2|TRBV18|TRBJ2-5|.
TGTGCCAGTATGGACCGACTAGCGGGGGACGAGACCCAGTACTTC
CASMDRLAGDETQYF
>.|TRBV5-6|TRBJ1-3|.
TGTGCCAGCAGCTGGAGAGGACACGACTCTGGAAACACCATATATTTT
CASSWRGHDSGNTIYF
>.|TRBV7-9|TRBJ1-6|few
TGTGCCAGCAGCCCACCGGGTGGCTCCCTGAGTGATTCACCCCTCCACTTT
CASSPPGGSLSDSPLHF
>.|TRBV19|TRBJ1-4|.
TGTGCCAGTAGTATCGGGGAAACTAATGAAAAACTGTTTTTT
CASSIGETNEKLFF
>.|TRBV5-1|TRBJ1-1|.
TGCGCCAGCAGCTTGGCTTCGGTAAACACTGAAGCTTTCTTT
CASSLASVNTEAFF
>.|TRBV5-6|TRBJ2-1|.
TGTGCCAGCAGTGAGACGGGAGCAGGGGAGCAGTTCTTC
CASSETGAGEQFF
>.|TRBV10-2|TRBJ2-7|.
TGCGCCAGCAGACCCGGAGGGCCAATCTACGAGCAGTACTTC
CASRPGGPIYEQYF
>TRBD1|TRBV19|TRBJ2-7|.
TGTGCCAGTAGTAGGGGGACAGCCTCCTACGAGCAGTACTTC
CASSRGTASYEQYF
>.|TRBV5-6|TRBJ2-3|.
TGTGCCAGCAGCTCCGGGGGCACAGATACGCAGTATTTT
CASSSGGTDTQYF
>.|TRBV11-2|TRBJ2-2|.
TGTGCCAGCAGCCCAGGGGGGATGAACACCGGGGAGCTGTTTTTT
CASSPGGMNTGELFF
>.|TRBV21-1|TRBJ2-7|.
TGTGCCAGCAGCAAGGGCAGAGCCTACGAGCAGTACTTC
CASSKGRAYEQYF
>.|TRBV7-9|TRBJ1-3|.
TGTGCCAGCAGCTTAGCATCTCCTTACACTGGAAACACCATATATTTT
CASSLASPYTGNTIYF
>TRBD2|TRBV30|TRBJ2-1|once
TGTGCCTGGAGTAAGGCTAGCGGGTTCTCCTACAATGAGCAGTTCTTC
CAWSKASGFSYNEQFF
>.|TRBV5-6|TRBJ2-5|.
TGTGCCAGCAGCTTGCCCAGGGATCAAGAGACCCAGTACTTC
CASSLPRDQETQYF
>TRBD1|TRBV27|TRBJ2-7|.
TGTGCCAGCAGTCAACAGGGGCGACTCTCCTACGAGCAGTACTTC
CASSQQGRLSYEQYF
>.|TRBV7-9|TRBJ1-5|.
TGTGCCAGCAGCTTAGCGGGGGGAGGGAATCAGCCCCAGCATTTT
CASSLAGGGNQPQHF
>TRBD1|TRBV5-1|TRBJ1-2|.
TGCGCCAGCAGCTTGGTTACAGGGGGGGCCTATGGCTACACCTTC
CASSLVTGGAYGYTF
>.|TRBV6-6|TRBJ2-7|once
TGTGCCAGCAGTTCAACTAGCTCCCAAAGCTCCTACGAGCAGTACTTC
CASSSTSSQSSYEQYF
>.|TRBV25-1|TRBJ2-1|.
TGTGCCAGCAGGAGGTCAGGGGACATGGGTGAGCAGTTCTTC
CASRRSGDMGEQFF
>TRBD2|TRBV6-1|TRBJ2-3|many
TGTGCCAGCAGTGAACAGCGGGGGGGCACAGATACGCAGTATTTT
CASSEQRGGTDTQYF
>.|TRBV6-4|TRBJ1-2|.
TGTGCCAGCCCGAGCCGGGGGGCTAGCTATGGCTACACCTTC
CASPSRGASYGYTF
>.|TRBV18|TRBJ1-1|.
TGTGCCAGCTCACCGAAGAGGGTGGGCACTGAAGCTTTCTTT
CASSPKRVGTEAFF
>.|TRBV4-1|TRBJ1-1|.
TGCGCCAGCAGCCAAGATATTGGAGGAAAGGGGAACACTGAAGCTTTCTTT
CASSQDIGGKGNTEAFF
>TRBD1|TRBV23-1|TRBJ1-2|.
TGCGCCAGCAGTCTAAATCGCGAGGACAGGAGCTATGGCTACACCTTC
CASSLNREDRSYGYTF
>.|TRBV10-1|TRBJ2-1|.
TGCGCCAGCAGTGTGGGACTCGCAACCCGGGAGCAGTTCTTC
CASSVGLATREQFF
>.|TRBV19|TRBJ1-6|few
TGTGCCAGTAGCCAGGGGTTACCCCTCCACTTT
CASSQGLPLHF
>TRBD1|TRBV5-1|TRBJ2-5|.
TGCGCCAGCAGCTCCGGGGACAGGGGAGCCCAAGAGACCCAGTACTTC
CASSSGDRGAQETQYF
>.|TRBV11-2|TRBJ1-2|.
TGTGCCAGCAGCTTTCGACAAGGCGGCTACACCTTC
CASSFRQGGYTF
>.|TRBV7-9|TRBJ2-5|.
TGTGCCAGCAGGGGCCTCCAAGAGACCCAGTACTTC
CASRGLQETQYF
>.|TRBV7-2|TRBJ1-3|.
TGTGCCAGCAGCGCCGCGGGACTGGGAGGAAACACCATATATTTT
CASSAAGLGGNTIYF
>TRBD2|TRBV9|TRBJ2-7|.
TGTGCCAGCAGCCCCGGTTCTAGCGGCTACGAGCAGTACTTC
CASSPGSSGYEQYF
>.|TRBV14|TRBJ2-3|.
TGTGCCAGCAGCCTTTATACAGATACGCAGTATTTT
CASSLYTDTQYF
>TRBD2|TRBV11-3|TRBJ2-5|.
TGTGCCAGCAGCTCGGGACTAGCGAAAGAGACCCAGTACTTC
CASSSGLAKETQYF
>.|TRBV7-2|TRBJ2-7|.
TGTGCCAGCAGCTTAGAGCCTACAGCCTCCTACGAGCAGTACTTC
CASSLEPTASYEQYF
>.|TRBV18|TRBJ2-7|few
TGTGCCAGCTCCGAAGGTCGGGCCTACGAGCAGTACTTC
CASSEGRAYEQYF
>.|TRBV5-6|TRBJ1-2|few
TGTGCCAGCAGCAACTACGCAGGGAATGGATATGGCTACACCTTC
CASSNYAGNGYGYTF
>TRBD2|TRBV6-1|TRBJ2-5|.
TGTGCCAGCAGTGAAGTCGGGGGGGCAAAGACCCAGTACTTC
CASSEVGGAKTQYF
>TRBD2|TRBV5-6|TRBJ2-1|.
TGTGCCAGCAGCCCCGGACTAGCTTCCAATGAGCAGTTCTTC
CASSPGLASNEQFF
>TRBD1|TRBV7-9|TRBJ2-2|few
TGTGCCAGCAGCCCCGGGACAGGAGGATTCACCGGGGAGCTGTTTTTT
CASSPGTGGFTGELFF
>TRBD1|TRBV5-4|TRBJ1-3|.
TGTGCCAGCAGCTCCAGGACAGGACCAAACACCATATATTTT
CASSSRTGPNTIYF
>.|TRBV6-5|TRBJ1-3|.
TGTGCCAGCAGCGATAGCTCTGGAAACACCATATATTTT
CASSDSSGNTIYF
>TRBD2|TRBV30|TRBJ2-3|once
TGTGCCTGGAGTGGAGGACTAGCAACAGATACGCAGTATTTT
CAWSGGLATDTQYF
>TRBD2|TRBV7-7|TRBJ2-1|.
TGTGCCAGCTCAAGCGGGAGCGGTGAGCAGTTCTTC
CASSSGSGEQFF
>.|TRBV5-1|TRBJ1-2|.
TGCGCCAGCAGCTCACTCCACGGGGTTGAGGGCTACACCTTC
CASSSLHGVEGYTF
>TRBD2|TRBV14|TRBJ2-1|.
TGTGCCAGCAGCCTACTACTAGCGGGGGGAAATAATGAGCAGTTCTTC
CASSLLLAGGNNEQFF
>TRBD1|TRBV12-5|TRBJ1-2|.
TGTGCTAGTGGCCAGGGACAGGGAATAGCCTATGGCTACACCTTC
CASGQGQGIAYGYTF
>.|TRBV7-8|TRBJ2-7|.
TGTGCCAGCAGCTTAGATGGCGGGATTGGGGAGAACGAGCAGTACTTC
CASSLDGGIGENEQYF
>TRBD1|TRBV6-1|TRBJ2-5|.
TGTGCCAGCAGTGGAGAGACAGGGACAGAGACCCAGTACTTC
CASSGETGTETQYF